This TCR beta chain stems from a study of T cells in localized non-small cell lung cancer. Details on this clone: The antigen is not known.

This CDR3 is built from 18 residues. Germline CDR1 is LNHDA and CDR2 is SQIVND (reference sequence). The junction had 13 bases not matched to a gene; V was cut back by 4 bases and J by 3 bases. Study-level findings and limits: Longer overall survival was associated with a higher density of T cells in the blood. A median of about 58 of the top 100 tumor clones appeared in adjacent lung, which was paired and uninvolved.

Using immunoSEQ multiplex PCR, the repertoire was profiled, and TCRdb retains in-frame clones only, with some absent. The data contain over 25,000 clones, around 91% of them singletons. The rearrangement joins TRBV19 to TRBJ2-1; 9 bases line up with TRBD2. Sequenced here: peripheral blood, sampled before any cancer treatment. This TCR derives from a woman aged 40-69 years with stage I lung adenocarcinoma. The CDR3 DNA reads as TGTGCCAGTAGTAATGCCTTCACCCTTAGCGGGAGCTACAATGAGCAGTTCTTC. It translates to CASSNAFTLSGSYNEQFF.